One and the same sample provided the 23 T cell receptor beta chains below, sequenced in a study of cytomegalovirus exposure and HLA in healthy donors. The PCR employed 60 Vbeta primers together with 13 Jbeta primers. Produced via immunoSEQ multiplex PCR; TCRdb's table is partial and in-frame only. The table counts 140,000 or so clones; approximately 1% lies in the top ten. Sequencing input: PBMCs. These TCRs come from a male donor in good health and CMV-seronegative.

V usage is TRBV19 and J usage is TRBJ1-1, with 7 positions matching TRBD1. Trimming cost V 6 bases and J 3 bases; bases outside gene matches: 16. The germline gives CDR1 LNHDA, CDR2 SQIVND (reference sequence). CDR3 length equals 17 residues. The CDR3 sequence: CASSPPRQGIWYTEAFF. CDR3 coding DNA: TGTGCCAGTAGCCCTCCCCGACAGGGAATTTGGTACACTGAAGCTTTCTTT.

The CDR3 reads CASSIRGGGNEQFF. In DNA, the CDR3 is TGTGCCAGCAGCATTCGAGGGGGGGGCAATGAGCAGTTCTTC. The chain has TRBV7-2 and TRBJ2-1; a possible D gene is TRBD2 (7 bases). The CDR3 runs to 14 residues. V lost 5 bases to trimming and J lost 6 bases, with 14 bases between them. Germline CDR1 SGHTA, CDR2 FQGNSA.

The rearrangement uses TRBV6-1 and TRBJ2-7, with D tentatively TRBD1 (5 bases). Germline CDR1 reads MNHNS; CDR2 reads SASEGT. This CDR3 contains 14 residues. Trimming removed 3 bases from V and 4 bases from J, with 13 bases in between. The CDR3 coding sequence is TGTGCCAGCAGTGAGCAGGGATTTATTTACGAGCAGTACTTC. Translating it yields CASSEQGFIYEQYF.

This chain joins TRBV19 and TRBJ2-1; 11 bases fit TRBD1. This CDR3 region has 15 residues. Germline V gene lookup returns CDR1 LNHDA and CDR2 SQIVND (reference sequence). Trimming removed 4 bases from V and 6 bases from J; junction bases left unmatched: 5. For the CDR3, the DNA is TGTGCCAGTAGTAGAGGGACAGGGGGTATCAATGAGCAGTTCTTC. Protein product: CASSRGTGGINEQFF.

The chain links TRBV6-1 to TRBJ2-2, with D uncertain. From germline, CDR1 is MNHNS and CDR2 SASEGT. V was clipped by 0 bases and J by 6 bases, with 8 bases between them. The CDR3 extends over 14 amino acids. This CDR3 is CASSEAVGSGELFF. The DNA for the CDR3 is TGTGCCAGCAGTGAAGCTGTGGGCTCCGGGGAGCTGTTTTTT.

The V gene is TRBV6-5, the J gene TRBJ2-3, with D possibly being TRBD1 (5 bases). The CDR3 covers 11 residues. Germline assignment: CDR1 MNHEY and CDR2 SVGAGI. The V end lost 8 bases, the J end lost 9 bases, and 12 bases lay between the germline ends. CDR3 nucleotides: TGTGCCAGCCGCCAGGGTTCCACGCAGTATTTT. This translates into CASRQGSTQYF.

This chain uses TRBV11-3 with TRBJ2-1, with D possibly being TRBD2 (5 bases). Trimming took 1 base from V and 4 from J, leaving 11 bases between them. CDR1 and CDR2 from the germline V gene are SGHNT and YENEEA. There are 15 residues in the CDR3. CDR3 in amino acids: CASSLGLAPYNEQFF. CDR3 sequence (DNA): TGTGCCAGCAGCTTAGGATTAGCGCCTTACAATGAGCAGTTCTTC.

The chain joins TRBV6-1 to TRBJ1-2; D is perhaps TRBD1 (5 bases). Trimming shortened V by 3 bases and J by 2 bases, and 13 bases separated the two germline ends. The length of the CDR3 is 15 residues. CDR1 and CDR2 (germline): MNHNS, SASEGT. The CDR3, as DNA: TGTGCCAGCAGTGAGGGGCCAGGCGCAAACTATGGCTACACCTTC. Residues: CASSEGPGANYGYTF.

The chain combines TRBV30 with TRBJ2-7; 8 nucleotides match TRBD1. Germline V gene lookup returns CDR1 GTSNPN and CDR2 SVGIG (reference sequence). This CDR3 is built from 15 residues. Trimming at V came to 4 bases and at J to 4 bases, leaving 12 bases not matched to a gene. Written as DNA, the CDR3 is TGTGCCTGGACAACCGGCGGGACAGGAGTTTACGAGCAGTACTTC. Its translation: CAWTTGGTGVYEQYF.

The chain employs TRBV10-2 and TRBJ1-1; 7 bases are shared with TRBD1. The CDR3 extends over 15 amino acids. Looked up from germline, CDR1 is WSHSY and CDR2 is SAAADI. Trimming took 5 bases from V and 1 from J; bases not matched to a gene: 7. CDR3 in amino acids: CASSLTGLENTEAFF. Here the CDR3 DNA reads TGCGCCAGCAGTTTGACAGGGTTGGAGAACACTGAAGCTTTCTTT.

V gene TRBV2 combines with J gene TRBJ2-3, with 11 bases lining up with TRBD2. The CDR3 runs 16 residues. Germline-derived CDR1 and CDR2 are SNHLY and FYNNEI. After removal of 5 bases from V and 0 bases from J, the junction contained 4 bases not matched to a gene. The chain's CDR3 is CASSRLAGTSTDTQYF. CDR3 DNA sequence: TGTGCCAGCAGTAGACTAGCGGGGACTAGCACAGATACGCAGTATTTT.

CDR3: CAWSGPAGAVQFF. The CDR3 DNA is TGTGCCTGGAGTGGACCGGCGGGGGCGGTGCAGTTCTTC. V is TRBV30 and J is TRBJ2-1, with D possibly TRBD2 on 7 matching bases. The germline CDR1 and CDR2 sequences are GTSNPN and SVGIG (reference sequence). V was cut by 1 base and J by 12 bases, with 16 bases left in between. CDR3 size: 13 residues.

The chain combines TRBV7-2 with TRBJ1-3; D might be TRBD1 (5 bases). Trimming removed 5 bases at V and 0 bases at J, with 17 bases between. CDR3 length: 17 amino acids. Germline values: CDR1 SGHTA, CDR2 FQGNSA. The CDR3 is CASSPVPQVHSGNTIYF. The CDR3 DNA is TGTGCCAGCAGCCCGGTCCCACAGGTGCACTCTGGAAACACCATATATTTT. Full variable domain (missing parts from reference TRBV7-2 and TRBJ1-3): GAGVSQSPSNKVTEKGKDVELRCDPISGHTALYWYRQSLGQGLEFLIYFQGNSAPDKSGLPSDRFSAERTGGSVSTLTIQRTQQEDSAVYLCASSPVPQVHSGNTIYFGEGSWLTVV.

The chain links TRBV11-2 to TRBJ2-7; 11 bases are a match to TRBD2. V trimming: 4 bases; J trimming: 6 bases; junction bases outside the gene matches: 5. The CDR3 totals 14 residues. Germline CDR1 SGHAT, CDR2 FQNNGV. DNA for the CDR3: TGTGCCAGCAGCTCACTAGCGGGGGTACGCGAGCAGTACTTC. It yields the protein CASSSLAGVREQYF.

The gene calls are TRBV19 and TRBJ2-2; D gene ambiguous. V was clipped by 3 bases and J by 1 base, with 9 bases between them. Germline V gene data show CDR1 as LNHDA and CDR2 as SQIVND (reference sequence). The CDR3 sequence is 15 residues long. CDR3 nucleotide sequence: TGTGCCAGTAGTATTATGCGTCGGAACACCGGGGAGCTGTTTTTT. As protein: CASSIMRRNTGELFF.

CDR3 protein: CASSLMVGLEGGTQYF. The CDR3 nucleotides read TGTGCCAGCAGCTTAATGGTTGGACTAGAAGGGGGTACGCAGTATTTT. The chain recombines TRBV7-9 with TRBJ2-3, with D maybe TRBD2 (7 bases). V lost 2 bases, J lost 8 bases, and 20 bases lay in between. Germline-derived CDR1 and CDR2 are SEHNR and FQNEAQ (reference sequence). The CDR3 length is 16 residues.

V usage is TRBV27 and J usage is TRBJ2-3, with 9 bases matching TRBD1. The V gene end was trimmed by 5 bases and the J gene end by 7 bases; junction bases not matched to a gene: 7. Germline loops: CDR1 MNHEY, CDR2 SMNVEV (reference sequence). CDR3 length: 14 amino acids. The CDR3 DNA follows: TGTGCCAGCAGTGTAACAGGGGGCGGGCATACGCAGTATTTT. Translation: CASSVTGGGHTQYF.

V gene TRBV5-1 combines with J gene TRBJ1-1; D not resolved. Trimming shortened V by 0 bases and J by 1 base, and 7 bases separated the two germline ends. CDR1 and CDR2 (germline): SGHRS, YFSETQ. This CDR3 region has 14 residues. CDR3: CASSLDTRNTEAFF. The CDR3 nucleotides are TGCGCCAGCAGCTTGGACACCCGGAACACTGAAGCTTTCTTT.

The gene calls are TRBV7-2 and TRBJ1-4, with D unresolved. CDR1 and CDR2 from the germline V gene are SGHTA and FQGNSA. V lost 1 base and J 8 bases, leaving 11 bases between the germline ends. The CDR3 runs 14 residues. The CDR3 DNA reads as TGTGCCAGCAGCTTAGAGTTGGGCAGAGAAAAACTGTTTTTT. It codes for CASSLELGREKLFF.

The DNA of the CDR3 is TGCAGCGTTCCGCACACCGGGACTAGTAGTGGCGAGCAGTACTTC. This gives the protein CSVPHTGTSSGEQYF. This chain joins TRBV29-1 and TRBJ2-7; 8 positions match TRBD2. The CDR3 has 15 residues. The junction had 15 bases not matched to a gene; V was cut back by 5 bases and J by 6 bases. The germline gives CDR1 SQVTM, CDR2 ANQGSEA.

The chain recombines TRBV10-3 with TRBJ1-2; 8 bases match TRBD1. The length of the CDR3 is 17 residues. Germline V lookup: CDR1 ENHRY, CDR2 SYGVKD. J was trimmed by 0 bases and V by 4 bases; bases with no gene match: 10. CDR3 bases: TGTGCCATCAGTGTTCCGGGACAGGCAACCTCTAACTATGGCTACACCTTC. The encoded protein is CAISVPGQATSNYGYTF.

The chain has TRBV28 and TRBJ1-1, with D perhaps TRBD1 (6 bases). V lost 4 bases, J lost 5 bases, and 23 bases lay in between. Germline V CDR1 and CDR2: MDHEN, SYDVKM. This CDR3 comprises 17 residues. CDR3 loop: CASSYQTNRESRTEAFF. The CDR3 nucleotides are TGTGCCAGCAGTTACCAGACGAACAGGGAGTCTAGGACTGAAGCTTTCTTT.

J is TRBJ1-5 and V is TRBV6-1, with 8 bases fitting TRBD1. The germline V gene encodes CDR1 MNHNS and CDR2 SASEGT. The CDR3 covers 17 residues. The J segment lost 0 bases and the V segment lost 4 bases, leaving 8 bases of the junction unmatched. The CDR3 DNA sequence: TGTGCCAGCAGTGTTAGACAGGGGCCCTTTAGCAATCAGCCCCAGCATTTT. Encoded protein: CASSVRQGPFSNQPQHF.